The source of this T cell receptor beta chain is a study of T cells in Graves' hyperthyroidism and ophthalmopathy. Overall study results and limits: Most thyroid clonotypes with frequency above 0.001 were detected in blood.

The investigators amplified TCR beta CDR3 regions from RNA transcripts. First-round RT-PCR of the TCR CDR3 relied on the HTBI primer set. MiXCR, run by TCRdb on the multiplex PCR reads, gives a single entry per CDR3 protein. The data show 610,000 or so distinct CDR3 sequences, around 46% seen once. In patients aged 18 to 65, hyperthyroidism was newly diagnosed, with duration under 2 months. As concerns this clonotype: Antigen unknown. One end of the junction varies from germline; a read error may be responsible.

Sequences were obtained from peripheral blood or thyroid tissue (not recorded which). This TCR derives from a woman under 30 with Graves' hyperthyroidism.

CDR3 DNA sequence: TGTGCCAGCACTACCGGGACGAATTCACTCCTCCACTTT. Protein product: CASTTGTNSLLHF. This chain uses TRBV6-5 with TRBJ1-6, with a tentative D call TRBD1 (5 bases). Germline V gene data show CDR1 as MNHEY and CDR2 as SVGAGI. The CDR3 is made up of 13 amino acids.